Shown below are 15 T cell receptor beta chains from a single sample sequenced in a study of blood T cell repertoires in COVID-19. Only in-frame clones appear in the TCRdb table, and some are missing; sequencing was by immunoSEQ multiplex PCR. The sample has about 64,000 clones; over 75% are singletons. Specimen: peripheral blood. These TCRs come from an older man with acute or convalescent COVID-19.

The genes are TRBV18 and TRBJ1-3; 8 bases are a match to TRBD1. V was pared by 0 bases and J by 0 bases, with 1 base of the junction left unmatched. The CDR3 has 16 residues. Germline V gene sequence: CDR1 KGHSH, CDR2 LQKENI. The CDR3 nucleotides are TGTGCCAGCTCACCACCGGACAGGGACTCTGGAAACACCATATATTTT. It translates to CASSPPDRDSGNTIYF.

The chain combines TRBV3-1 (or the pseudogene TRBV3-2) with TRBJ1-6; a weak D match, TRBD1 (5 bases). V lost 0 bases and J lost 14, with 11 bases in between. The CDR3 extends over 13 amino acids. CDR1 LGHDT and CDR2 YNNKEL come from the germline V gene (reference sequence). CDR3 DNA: TGTGCCAGCAGCCAAGAGGCCCAGGGTTCCCTCCACTTT. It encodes CASSQEAQGSLHF.

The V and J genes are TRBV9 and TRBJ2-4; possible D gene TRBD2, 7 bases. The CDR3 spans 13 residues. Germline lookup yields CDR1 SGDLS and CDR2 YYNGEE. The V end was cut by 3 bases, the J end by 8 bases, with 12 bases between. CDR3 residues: CASSAREGDIQYF. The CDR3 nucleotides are TGTGCCAGCAGCGCCAGGGAGGGGGACATTCAGTACTTC.

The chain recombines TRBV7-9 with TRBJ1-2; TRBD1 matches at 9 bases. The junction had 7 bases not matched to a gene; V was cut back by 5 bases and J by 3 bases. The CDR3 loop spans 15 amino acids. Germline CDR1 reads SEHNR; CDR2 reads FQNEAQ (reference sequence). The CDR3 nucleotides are TGTGCCAGCAGCCCTCGGGACAGGGTTGACTATGGCTACACCTTC. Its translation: CASSPRDRVDYGYTF.

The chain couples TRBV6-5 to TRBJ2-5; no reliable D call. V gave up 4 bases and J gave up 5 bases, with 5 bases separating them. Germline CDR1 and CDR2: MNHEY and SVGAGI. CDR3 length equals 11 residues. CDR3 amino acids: CASSSEETQYF. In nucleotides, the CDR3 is TGTGCCAGCAGTTCGGAGGAGACCCAGTACTTC.

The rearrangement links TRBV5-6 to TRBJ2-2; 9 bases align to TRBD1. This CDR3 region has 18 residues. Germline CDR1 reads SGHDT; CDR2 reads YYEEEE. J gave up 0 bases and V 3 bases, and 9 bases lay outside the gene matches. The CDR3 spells CASSSRTGVTSNTGELFF. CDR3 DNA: TGTGCCAGCAGCTCGAGGACAGGGGTGACTTCGAACACCGGGGAGCTGTTTTTT.

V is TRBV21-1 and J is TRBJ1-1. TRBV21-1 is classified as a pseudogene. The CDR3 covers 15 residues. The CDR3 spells CASSKRGALNTEAFF. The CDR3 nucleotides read TGTGCCAGCAGCAAACGGGGGGCACTGAACACTGAAGCTTTCTTT.

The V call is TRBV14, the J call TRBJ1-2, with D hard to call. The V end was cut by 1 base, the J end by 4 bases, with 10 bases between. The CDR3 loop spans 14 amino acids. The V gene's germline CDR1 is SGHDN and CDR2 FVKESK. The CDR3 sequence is CASSQGSGFYGYTF. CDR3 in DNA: TGTGCCAGCAGCCAAGGCTCAGGATTCTATGGCTACACCTTC.

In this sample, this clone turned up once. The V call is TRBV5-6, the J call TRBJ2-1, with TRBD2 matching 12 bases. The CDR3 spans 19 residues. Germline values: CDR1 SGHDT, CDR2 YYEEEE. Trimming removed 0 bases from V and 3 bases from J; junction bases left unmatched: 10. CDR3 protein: CASSLVATSGGPRYNEQFF. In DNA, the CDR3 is TGTGCCAGCAGCTTGGTAGCGACTAGCGGGGGCCCCCGCTACAATGAGCAGTTCTTC.

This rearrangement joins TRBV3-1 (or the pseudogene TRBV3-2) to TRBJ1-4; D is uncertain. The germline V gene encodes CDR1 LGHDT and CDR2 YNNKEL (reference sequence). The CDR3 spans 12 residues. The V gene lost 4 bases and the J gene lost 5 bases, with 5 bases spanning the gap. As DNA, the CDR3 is TGTGCCAGCAGCCCGACAAATGAAAAACTGTTTTTT. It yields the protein CASSPTNEKLFF.

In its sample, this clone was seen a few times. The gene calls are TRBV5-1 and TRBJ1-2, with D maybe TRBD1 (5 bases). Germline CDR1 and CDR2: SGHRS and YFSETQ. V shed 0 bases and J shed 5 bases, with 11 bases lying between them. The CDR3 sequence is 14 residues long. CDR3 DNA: TGCGCCAGCAGCTTGGATATCGGGGGGTATGGCTACACCTTC. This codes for CASSLDIGGYGYTF. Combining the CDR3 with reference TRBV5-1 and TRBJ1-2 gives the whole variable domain KAGVTQTPRYLIKTRGQQVTLSCSPISGHRSVSWYQQTPGQGLQFLFEYFSETQRNKGNFPGRFSGRQFSNSRSEMNVSTLELGDSALYLCASSLDIGGYGYTFGSGTRLTVV.

The CDR3 nucleotides are TGCAGCGTTGAACAGGCTAACTATGGCTACACCTTC. Translated: CSVEQANYGYTF. The chain has TRBV29-1 and TRBJ1-2, with D unresolved. V shed 2 bases and J shed 0 bases, with 4 bases lying between them. The germline gives CDR1 SQVTM, CDR2 ANQGSEA. The CDR3 is made up of 12 amino acids.

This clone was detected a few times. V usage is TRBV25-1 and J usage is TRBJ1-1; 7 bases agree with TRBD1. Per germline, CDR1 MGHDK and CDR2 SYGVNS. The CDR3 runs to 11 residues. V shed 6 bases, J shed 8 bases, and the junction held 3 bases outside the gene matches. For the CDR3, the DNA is TGTGCCAGCAGGGGGACAGACGAAGCTTTCTTT. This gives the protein CASRGTDEAFF.

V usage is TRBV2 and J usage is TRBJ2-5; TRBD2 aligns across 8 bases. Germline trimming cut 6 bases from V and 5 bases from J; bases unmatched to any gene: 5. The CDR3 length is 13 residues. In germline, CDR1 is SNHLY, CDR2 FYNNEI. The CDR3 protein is CASSGGAGETQYF. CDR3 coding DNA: TGTGCCAGCAGCGGGGGGGCCGGGGAGACCCAGTACTTC.

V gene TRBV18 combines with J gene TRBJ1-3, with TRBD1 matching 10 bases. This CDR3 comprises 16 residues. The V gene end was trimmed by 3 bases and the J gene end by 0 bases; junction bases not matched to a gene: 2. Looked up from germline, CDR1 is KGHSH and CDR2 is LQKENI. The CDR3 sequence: CASSPGTGDSGNTIYF. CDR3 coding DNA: TGTGCCAGCTCACCGGGGACAGGGGACTCTGGAAACACCATATATTTT.